What follows are 5 T cell receptor beta chains derived from one specimen sequenced in a study of T-cell reconstitution after alpha-beta-depleted transplantation in children. During its preparation, the TCRbeta library received unique molecular identifiers. A single record per CDR3 protein comes from TCRdb applying MiXCR to the PCR reads. The sample carries around 200,000 distinct CDR3 sequences, 8% to 9.5% recorded once. The specimen comprised PBMCs from the stem cell graft donor, sampled from the stem cell graft. Receptors were obtained from a human donor who donated a stem cell graft to a child with acute lymphoblastic leukemia.

This clonotype was detected a few times. The V gene is TRBV29-1, the J gene TRBJ1-2; 7 positions match TRBD1. This CDR3 has 12 residues. Germline CDR1 and CDR2: SQVTM and ANQGSEA. Germline trimming cut 4 bases from V and 4 bases from J; bases unmatched to any gene: 3. As DNA, the CDR3 is TGCAGCGTTGGAGGGACAGCCTATGGCTACACCTTC. Translation gives CSVGGTAYGYTF.

The genes are TRBV27 and TRBJ2-1; 11 nucleotides agree with TRBD2. This CDR3 has 15 amino acids. Germline trimming cut 3 bases from V and 6 bases from J; bases unmatched to any gene: 4. The germline V gene has CDR1 MNHEY and CDR2 SMNVEV (reference sequence). The CDR3 DNA sequence: TGTGCCAGCAGTTTGACTAGCGGGGTCCCCAATGAGCAGTTCTTC. Translated, it gives CASSLTSGVPNEQFF.

This clonotype has at least ten counts. This sequence joins TRBV27 and TRBJ1-5; weak D call: TRBD1 (5 bases). V lost 6 bases and J lost 0, with 15 bases in between. The CDR3 is made up of 16 amino acids. The germline gives CDR1 MNHEY, CDR2 SMNVEV (reference sequence). The CDR3 coding sequence is TGTGCCAGCAGGCCAGGAGACAGACTTAGCAATCAGCCCCAGCATTTT. As protein: CASRPGDRLSNQPQHF.

This clonotype was picked up a small number of times. The chain combines TRBV20-1 with TRBJ2-7, with 7 nucleotides matching TRBD1. J was trimmed by 0 bases and V by 6 bases; bases with no gene match: 8. CDR3 length: 14 amino acids. In germline, CDR1 is DFQATT, CDR2 SNEGSKA (reference sequence). In DNA, the CDR3 is TGCAGTGCAACAGACAGGGCGGACTCCTACGAGCAGTACTTC. Translating it yields CSATDRADSYEQYF.

This clonotype was observed at least ten times. CDR3 region: CASSRFGRGNTEAFF. CDR3 bases: TGTGCCAGCAGCCGTTTCGGCAGGGGAAACACTGAAGCTTTCTTT. V and J are TRBV3-1 and TRBJ1-1; possible D gene TRBD1, 6 bases. Germline V lookup: CDR1 LGHDT, CDR2 YNNKEL (reference sequence). The CDR3 sequence is 15 residues long. The germline V and J ends were trimmed by 4 bases and 2 bases, with 14 bases remaining between them.